Each of the 12 T cell receptor beta chains below was sequenced from the same sample in a study of metastatic and nonmetastatic thyroid tumors. All patients reached thyroid surgery having received no treatment beforehand. TCRdb re-called clones from the PCR reads using MiXCR. The sample includes approximately 17,000 clones, roughly 26% of them seen just once. Sequenced: tumor tissue. These receptors were obtained from a female donor with papillary thyroid cancer or a benign thyroid nodule (not recorded which). Some clones in this sample may be carry-over from other donors' samples.

This clone came up many times. The V and J genes are TRBV6-5 and TRBJ2-1; a possible D gene is TRBD2 (5 bases). The germline gives CDR1 MNHEY, CDR2 SVGAGI. The V end was cut by 0 bases, the J end by 8 bases, with 11 bases between. CDR3 length: 14 residues. CDR3 region: CASSYSGSTDEQFF. CDR3 in DNA: TGTGCCAGCAGTTACTCGGGGAGCACGGATGAGCAGTTCTTC.

Only a few counts were recorded for this clone. An end of the junction does not agree with germline; a read error may underlie this. Other DNA variants within this sample encode the same CDR3. The chain joins TRBV6-2 or TRBV6-3 to TRBJ2-1; D possibly corresponds to TRBD2 (6 bases). CDR3 length: 13 residues. Germline V gene sequence: CDR1 MNHEY, CDR2 SVGEGT. The CDR3 region is CASNLAPYNEQFF. CDR3 bases: TGTGCCAGTAACCTAGCGCCCTACAATGAGCAGTTCTTT.

This clone was seen more than once but under ten times. The chain's CDR3 is CSVGIGSSPYNEQFF. CDR3 coding DNA: TGCAGCGTTGGCATCGGTTCATCCCCCTACAATGAGCAGTTCTTC. V is TRBV29-1 and J is TRBJ2-1; D is uncertain. The V end was cut by 4 bases, the J end by 2 bases, with 15 bases between. Germline V gene lookup returns CDR1 SQVTM and CDR2 ANQGSEA. This CDR3 is 15 amino acids long.

This clone was found a few times. The CDR3 sequence is CASSDSSGSPDTQYF. CDR3 sequence (DNA): TGTGCCAGCAGTGACTCTAGCGGGAGTCCAGATACGCAGTATTTT. The chain joins TRBV6-4 to TRBJ2-3; TRBD2 matches 9 bases. Per germline, CDR1 MRHNA and CDR2 SNTAGT. The CDR3 totals 15 residues. V lost 0 bases, J lost 4 bases, and 2 bases stayed unmatched.

The sample holds many counts of this clone. Other DNA sequences in the same sample also yield this CDR3. The chain is built from TRBV14 and TRBJ2-2, with a tentative D call TRBD2 (5 bases). V shed 2 bases and J shed 5 bases, with 9 bases lying between them. The CDR3 contains 14 residues. CDR1 SGHDN and CDR2 FVKESK come from the germline V gene. The CDR3 nucleotides read TGTGCCAGCAGCCAAATAGCGCCTACCGGGGAGCTGTTTTTT. Residues: CASSQIAPTGELFF.

This clone has ten or more counts. This sequence joins TRBV20-1 and TRBJ2-7; D possibly corresponds to TRBD2 (5 bases). Germline V lookup: CDR1 DFQATT, CDR2 SNEGSKA (reference sequence). Between the trimmed V and J ends, which lost 6 bases and 0 bases, there was a span of 18 bases. The CDR3 loop spans 15 amino acids. CDR3: CSAPPARGPSYEQYF. CDR3 sequence (DNA): TGCAGTGCCCCGCCGGCCCGGGGTCCCTCCTACGAGCAGTACTTC.

This clone is categorized as medium-sized. The V gene is TRBV5-1, the J gene TRBJ1-1, with a possible D match to TRBD1 (5 bases). Germline V gene data show CDR1 as SGHRS and CDR2 as YFSETQ. The length of the CDR3 is 15 residues. V shed 4 bases and J shed 0 bases, with 13 bases lying between them. CDR3 sequence: CASSKGPGLNTEAFF. As DNA, the CDR3 is TGCGCCAGCAGCAAAGGTCCGGGGCTGAACACTGAAGCTTTCTTT.

This clone ranks as medium-sized. The chain has TRBV6-5 and TRBJ1-1; the D gene is possibly TRBD1 (6 bases). Trimming removed 2 bases from V and 0 bases from J, with 13 bases in between. Germline assignment: CDR1 MNHEY and CDR2 SVGAGI. The CDR3 loop spans 16 amino acids. CDR3 sequence reads: CASSYVRGDMNTEAFF. CDR3 DNA: TGTGCCAGCAGTTACGTCAGGGGCGACATGAACACTGAAGCTTTCTTT.

This chain joins TRBV20-1 and TRBJ2-3; the D gene is possibly TRBD2 (5 bases). This CDR3 spans 16 amino acids. Germline V gene lookup returns CDR1 DFQATT and CDR2 SNEGSKA (reference sequence). Trimming shortened V by 8 bases and J by 3 bases, and 24 bases separated the two germline ends. In DNA, the CDR3 is TGCAGTTCCGTCTTTTGGAGCGGATGGGAGACAGATACGCAGTATTTT. This gives the protein CSSVFWSGWETDTQYF.

The chain recombines TRBV6-4 with TRBJ1-2, with TRBD1 matching 8 bases. The CDR3 length is 15 residues. The ends lost 5 bases at V and 4 bases at J; junction bases unmatched: 9. Germline V gene sequence: CDR1 MRHNA, CDR2 SNTAGT. CDR3 residues: CASSQGAGGVYGYTF. CDR3 in DNA: TGTGCCAGCAGTCAGGGGGCAGGGGGCGTCTATGGCTACACCTTC.

This clone is medium-sized within its sample. This rearrangement joins TRBV24-1 to TRBJ1-3, with 8 bases that match TRBD1. This CDR3 is 15 amino acids long. Looked up from germline, CDR1 is KGHDR and CDR2 is SFDVKD. V trimming: 4 bases; J trimming: 6 bases; junction bases outside the gene matches: 7. The CDR3 region is CATSDSTGAENTIYF. For the CDR3, the DNA is TGTGCCACCAGTGACTCGACAGGGGCGGAAAACACCATATATTTT.

This clone was detected ten times or more. V and J are TRBV20-1 and TRBJ1-2; TRBD1 aligns across 9 bases. Trimming removed 1 base from V and 5 bases from J; junction bases left unmatched: 5. CDR1 is DFQATT, CDR2 SNEGSKA, per germline (reference sequence). The CDR3 length is 14 residues. CDR3 region: CSARVKDRGYGYTF. The CDR3 nucleotides are TGCAGTGCTAGAGTTAAGGACAGGGGTTATGGCTACACCTTC.